These 16 T cell receptor beta chains originate from one sample sequenced in a study of cytomegalovirus exposure and HLA in healthy donors. Primers: 60 Vbeta forward and 13 Jbeta reverse. The table came from immunoSEQ multiplex PCR; TCRdb's copy has only in-frame clones and leaves some out. Of about 150,000 clones listed, 60% to 85% are singletons. Source material: PBMCs. These receptors originate from a middle-aged man in good health and CMV-seropositive.

V is TRBV4-1 and J is TRBJ2-3, with a possible D match to TRBD2 (5 bases). The germline V and J ends were trimmed by 3 bases and 2 bases, with 21 bases remaining between them. Germline V gives CDR1 MGHRA, CDR2 YSYEKL. The CDR3 is 18 residues long. The DNA of the CDR3 is TGCGCCAGCAGCCAGGCAATCGGGGTTACAGCCACCACAGATACGCAGTATTTT. Protein sequence: CASSQAIGVTATTDTQYF.

The chain uses TRBV7-2 and TRBJ2-7; TRBD2 matches 11 bases. Germline CDR1 SGHTA, CDR2 FQGNSA. The length of the CDR3 is 14 residues. V lost 5 bases and J lost 1; bases outside the gene matches: 1. CDR3 sequence reads: CASSTSGGSYEQYF. The CDR3 coding sequence is TGTGCCAGCAGCACTAGCGGGGGTTCCTACGAGCAGTACTTC.

The rearrangement joins TRBV5-4 to TRBJ2-3, with 7 bases that match TRBD1. Germline CDR1 reads SGHNT; CDR2 reads YYREEE (reference sequence). The V and J ends lost 4 bases and 0 bases, in that order; junction bases with no gene match: 5. The CDR3 length is 15 residues. CDR3 sequence reads: CASSRDSASTDTQYF. In DNA, the CDR3 is TGTGCCAGCAGCCGGGACAGTGCTAGCACAGATACGCAGTATTTT.

This chain uses TRBV7-9 with TRBJ1-1; D may be TRBD1 (6 bases). Per the germline V gene, CDR1 is SEHNR and CDR2 is FQNEAQ (reference sequence). Trimming pared 5 bases from V and 2 bases from J, leaving 12 bases between. The CDR3 loop spans 14 amino acids. CDR3 residues: CASSPGQSNTEAFF. CDR3 DNA sequence: TGTGCCAGCAGCCCCGGACAGTCCAACACTGAAGCTTTCTTT.

The chain has TRBV6-5 and TRBJ1-1, with D unclear. CDR1 is MNHEY and CDR2 is SVGAGI in the germline V gene. The V gene lost 0 bases and the J gene lost 8 bases, with 7 bases spanning the gap. This CDR3 contains 12 residues. The CDR3 coding sequence is TGTGCCAGCAGTTACTCGATCCAGGAAGCTTTCTTT. Its translation: CASSYSIQEAFF.

The chain has TRBV27 and TRBJ1-1; the D gene is possibly TRBD1 (6 bases). The ends were cut back, 7 bases at V and 1 base at J, with 13 bases in the middle. The length of the CDR3 is 14 residues. Germline CDR1 is MNHEY and CDR2 is SMNVEV (reference sequence). The CDR3 nucleotides are TGTGCCAGCACCCAGGGGTACGGGAACACTGAAGCTTTCTTT. Its translation: CASTQGYGNTEAFF.

The chain combines TRBV13 with TRBJ2-5; TRBD2 aligns across 9 bases. V shed 5 bases and J 4 bases; nucleotides not matched to a gene: 14. CDR1 is PRHDT, CDR2 FYEKMQ, per germline (reference sequence). The CDR3 covers 17 residues. The CDR3 region has the DNA TGTGCCAGCAGCCTACCGACTGGCGGGAGGGCCGGAGAGACCCAGTACTTC. Amino acids: CASSLPTGGRAGETQYF.

The chain has TRBV14 and TRBJ2-1; TRBD2 aligns across 10 bases. Germline V lookup: CDR1 SGHDN, CDR2 FVKESK. The CDR3 extends over 12 amino acids. V gave up 1 base and J gave up 14 bases; unmatched junction bases: 2. CDR3 sequence (DNA): TGTGCCAGCAGCCAAGTACTAGCGGGAAAGTTCTTC. Translation: CASSQVLAGKFF.

The V and J genes are TRBV13 and TRBJ2-1; TRBD2 matches at 9 bases. Germline V gene data show CDR1 as PRHDT and CDR2 as FYEKMQ (reference sequence). The CDR3 contains 16 residues. V shed 4 bases and J 1 base; nucleotides not matched to a gene: 5. CDR3 coding DNA: TGTGCCAGCAGCTCCCGTCTAGCGGGATCCTACAATGAGCAGTTCTTC. It yields the protein CASSSRLAGSYNEQFF.

The V gene is TRBV7-3, the J gene TRBJ2-1; 7 nucleotides agree with TRBD2. The CDR3 covers 13 residues. Germline V gives CDR1 SGHTA, CDR2 FQGTGA. Germline trimming cut 5 bases from V and 6 bases from J; bases unmatched to any gene: 4. This chain's CDR3 is CASSRAGSNEQFF. As DNA, the CDR3 is TGTGCCAGCAGCCGAGCGGGAAGCAATGAGCAGTTCTTC.

This clone was recorded a few times. This sequence joins TRBV5-1 and TRBJ2-3; the match to TRBD2 covers 10 bases. CDR1 is SGHRS, CDR2 YFSETQ, per germline. CDR3 length: 15 amino acids. V trimming: 4 bases; J trimming: 1 base; junction bases outside the gene matches: 3. The CDR3 reads CASSPAGGGTDTQYF. DNA of the CDR3: TGCGCCAGCAGCCCAGCGGGAGGGGGCACAGATACGCAGTATTTT.

The V gene is TRBV6-5, the J gene TRBJ1-1; TRBD1 matches at 7 bases. The germline gives CDR1 MNHEY, CDR2 SVGAGI. There are 14 residues in the CDR3. The J segment lost 4 bases and the V segment lost 1 base, leaving 3 bases of the junction unmatched. CDR3: CASSYFTGATEAFF. In nucleotides, the CDR3 is TGTGCCAGCAGTTACTTTACAGGGGCCACTGAAGCTTTCTTT.

V is TRBV2 and J is TRBJ1-1; no firm D call. In germline, CDR1 is SNHLY, CDR2 FYNNEI. The V gene lost 6 bases and the J gene lost 3 bases, with 8 bases spanning the gap. The CDR3 has 12 residues. The DNA of the CDR3 is TGTGCCAGCAGCAGACACGACACTGAAGCTTTCTTT. Amino acids: CASSRHDTEAFF.

The J gene is TRBJ2-1, the V gene TRBV1; the D call TRBD2 from the table was never checked on the DNA. TRBV1 corresponds to a pseudogene. The CDR3 is made up of 13 amino acids. CDR3 bases: TGCACCAGCAGCCAAGGTCTTCGCGGGAAGCAGTTCTTC. Translation gives CTSSQGLRGKQFF.

CDR3 bases: TGTGCCAGCAGTCAGGCAGATACGCAGTATTTT. Translated: CASSQADTQYF. The rearrangement joins TRBV6-1 to TRBJ2-3; D gene ambiguous. The CDR3 extends over 11 amino acids. Germline values: CDR1 MNHNS, CDR2 SASEGT. V was cut by 5 bases and J by 4 bases, with 4 bases left in between.

J is TRBJ1-1 and V is TRBV7-2, with D maybe TRBD1 (6 bases). This CDR3 region has 18 residues. V was trimmed by 2 bases and J by 0 bases, leaving 19 bases between them. Germline lookup yields CDR1 SGHTA and CDR2 FQGNSA. CDR3 nucleotide sequence: TGTGCCAGCAGCTTATCTTTGTTTGGGGGCGGAGTGAACACTGAAGCTTTCTTT. This gives the protein CASSLSLFGGGVNTEAFF.